These 3 T cell receptor beta chains originate from one sample sequenced in a study of T cell responses to AZD1222 COVID-19 vaccine. Some clones are missing from TCRdb's copy, which holds only in-frame ones; the method was immunoSEQ multiplex PCR. The data show about 70,000 clones, less than 95% seen once. The starting material was peripheral blood, obtained 28 days after the second AZD1222 dose. The source is an adult who received the AZD1222 COVID-19 vaccine.

The chain recombines TRBV5-4 with TRBJ2-1; 8 nucleotides agree with TRBD1. Germline CDR1 reads SGHNT; CDR2 reads YYREEE (reference sequence). V trimming: 0 bases; J trimming: 3 bases; junction bases outside the gene matches: 17. CDR3 length: 20 residues. CDR3 sequence: CASSLARGQVWGLFYNEQFF. Written as DNA, the CDR3 is TGTGCCAGCAGCTTGGCCAGGGGACAGGTCTGGGGCCTGTTCTACAATGAGCAGTTCTTC.

The chain is built from TRBV27 and TRBJ2-7, with no clear D. The CDR3 sequence is 16 residues long. The V gene lost 3 bases and the J gene lost 4 bases, with 19 bases spanning the gap. The V gene's germline CDR1 is MNHEY and CDR2 SMNVEV (reference sequence). The CDR3: CASSFTIGRPLYEQYF. The CDR3 DNA sequence: TGTGCCAGCAGTTTTACAATCGGGCGCCCTTTATACGAGCAGTACTTC.

V gene TRBV6-6 combines with J gene TRBJ1-2; D call uncertain. V lost 7 bases and J 8 bases, leaving 11 bases between the germline ends. Germline CDR1 is MNHNY and CDR2 is SVGAGI (reference sequence). CDR3 size: 11 residues. This CDR3 reads CASTMYRGYTF. CDR3 sequence (DNA): TGTGCCAGCACCATGTATAGGGGCTACACCTTC.